This T cell receptor (beta chain) comes out of a study of blood T cell repertoires in COVID-19. At the level of the study: From T cells, B-cell-depleted T cells, or PBMCs came the material, which was cDNA or gDNA.

Profiled with immunoSEQ multiplex PCR; TCRdb holds only in-frame clones, not every one. Among over 70,000 clones listed, around 77% were seen once. The sample was peripheral blood. This clonotype was sampled from a man between 65 and 85 years old with COVID-19, enrolled during active disease.

The CDR3 loop is CASSQYALGLNSGNTIYF. The CDR3 nucleotides read TGCGCCAGCAGCCAATACGCACTTGGACTGAACTCTGGAAACACCATATATTTT. The rearrangement uses TRBV4-1 and TRBJ1-3; the D is unclear. The germline V and J ends were trimmed by 2 bases and 0 bases, with 17 bases remaining between them. From germline, CDR1 is MGHRA and CDR2 YSYEKL. The CDR3 covers 18 residues.